The rows below give T cell receptor beta chains drawn from one sample of a study of immune cell composition in non-small cell lung cancer. This table comes from immunoSEQ multiplex PCR, and its TCRdb copy is limited to in-frame clones, with some not included. The table has about 1,700 clones, about 79% seen once. The sequenced material came from non-adjacent lung tissue. These receptors came from a human donor with non-small cell lung cancer. Each CDR3 is given with its conserved first and last residue. A D gene is named only where the DNA matches it firmly. The size field is filled for only some rows; it gives once, few, many or a size class.

clone size,V gene,J gene,D gene,CDR3 protein,CDR3 DNA
.,TRBV11-1,TRBJ1-2,TRBD1,CASSSNRGGYTF,TGTGCCAGCAGCTCAAACAGGGGCGGCTACACCTTC
.,TRBV14,TRBJ2-3,.,CASSQDRYTQYF,TGTGCCAGCAGCCAAGACCGGTATACGCAGTATTTT
.,TRBV5-3,TRBJ1-2,.,CARSLAPGPHVYTF,TGTGCCAGAAGCTTGGCACCAGGGCCTCACGTCTACACCTTC
.,TRBV19,TRBJ2-2,TRBD1,CASSIENRGTGINGELFF,TGTGCCAGTAGTATAGAAAATAGGGGGACAGGGATCAACGGGGAGCTGTTTTTT
.,TRBV19,TRBJ1-1,TRBD1,CASTFTLITGALATEAFF,TGTGCCAGTACTTTCACCCTCATAACAGGGGCGCTCGCCACTGAAGCTTTCTTT
.,TRBV6-6,TRBJ2-3,TRBD2,CASSSLPSGVTDTQYF,TGTGCCAGCAGTTCCCTTCCTAGCGGGGTGACAGATACGCAGTATTTT
.,TRBV19,TRBJ1-5,TRBD1,CASSVEDRGNQPQHF,TGTGCCAGTAGTGTTGAGGACAGGGGGAATCAGCCCCAGCATTTT
.,TRBV5-4,TRBJ1-4,.,CASSLDGGLSEKLFF,TGTGCCAGCAGCTTGGATGGAGGCCTTAGTGAAAAACTGTTTTTT
.,TRBV14,TRBJ2-2,TRBD2,CASSLRLAGAGSGELFF,TGTGCCAGCAGCCTTCGACTAGCGGGAGCGGGGTCCGGGGAGCTGTTTTTT
.,TRBV19,TRBJ2-5,.,CASSIDHGVRGQETQYF,TGTGCCAGTAGTATAGATCACGGGGTGCGGGGACAAGAGACCCAGTACTTC
once,TRBV5-1,TRBJ1-3,TRBD1,CASSLDGQEGSGNTIYF,TGCGCCAGCAGCTTGGACGGACAGGAAGGCTCTGGAAACACCATATATTTT
.,TRBV27,TRBJ2-7,.,CASSSTHGIYEQYF,TGTGCCAGCAGTTCCACACACGGGATCTACGAGCAGTACTTC
.,TRBV5-1,TRBJ1-1,.,CASTLGSPGFTEAFF,TGCGCCAGCACCCTGGGTAGTCCGGGTTTCACTGAAGCTTTCTTT
.,TRBV28,TRBJ2-3,TRBD2,CASKGAGGSDTQYF,TGTGCCAGCAAGGGAGCGGGAGGCTCAGATACGCAGTATTTT
.,TRBV6-5,TRBJ1-4,.,CASSYSGGGKLFF,TGTGCCAGCAGTTACTCGGGGGGAGGGAAACTGTTTTTT
.,TRBV30,TRBJ1-1,.,CAWRETPRGSPEAFF,TGTGCCTGGAGAGAAACCCCGAGAGGATCTCCTGAAGCTTTCTTT
.,TRBV2,TRBJ2-3,.,CASRGPGDTQYF,TGTGCCAGCAGGGGCCCTGGGGATACGCAGTATTTT
.,TRBV15,TRBJ2-3,TRBD1,CATGRDRAFLSTDTQYF,TGTGCCACCGGCCGGGACAGGGCTTTTCTAAGCACAGATACGCAGTATTTT
.,TRBV19,TRBJ2-4,TRBD2,CASVGRGGPGVTNIQYF,TGTGCCAGCGTTGGGCGCGGGGGGCCCGGGGTAACGAACATTCAGTACTTC
.,TRBV5-4,TRBJ2-2,TRBD2,CASSLGGRVKTSELFF,TGTGCCAGCAGCTTGGGAGGCAGGGTGAAGACTAGCGAGCTGTTTTTT
.,TRBV19,TRBJ2-5,.,CASSPEDSRETQYF,TGTGCCAGTAGCCCGGAGGACAGTCGGGAGACCCAGTACTTC
once,TRBV2,TRBJ2-1,TRBD2,CASSEEGLAGANEQFF,TGTGCCAGCAGTGAAGAGGGACTAGCGGGGGCTAATGAGCAGTTCTTC
once,TRBV29-1,TRBJ2-1,.,CSANSYNEQFF,TGCAGCGCCAACTCCTACAATGAGCAGTTCTTC
.,TRBV18,TRBJ1-5,.,CASSPREFRGGNQPQHF,TGTGCCAGCTCACCAAGGGAATTTCGGGGGGGCAATCAGCCCCAGCATTTT
.,TRBV28,TRBJ1-6,.,CASTDAQVLNSPLHF,TGTGCCAGCACCGATGCTCAGGTGCTAAATTCACCCCTCCACTTT
few,TRBV28,TRBJ2-5,TRBD1,CASSLAGGNGETQYF,TGTGCCAGCAGTTTGGCAGGGGGAAACGGGGAGACCCAGTACTTC
.,TRBV7-3,TRBJ2-4,TRBD2,CASSLNHAGGNIQYF,TGTGCCAGCAGCTTAAATCATGCGGGGGGTAACATTCAGTACTTC
.,TRBV7-2,TRBJ2-3,.,CASSLVGSTDTQYF,TGTGCCAGCAGCTTAGTCGGTAGCACAGATACGCAGTATTTT
.,TRBV11-2,TRBJ1-5,.,CASSLIGGNQPQHF,TGTGCCAGCAGCTTGATAGGGGGCAATCAGCCCCAGCATTTT
.,TRBV6-1,TRBJ1-5,.,CASSEDAGASGNQPQHF,TGTGCCAGCAGTGAAGACGCGGGGGCTAGTGGCAATCAGCCCCAGCATTTT
.,TRBV2,TRBJ2-7,.,CASSDADGGEQYF,TGTGCCAGCAGTGACGCGGACGGCGGGGAGCAGTACTTC
.,TRBV7-3,TRBJ1-1,.,CASRLQEQTEAFF,TGTGCCAGCAGGCTACAGGAGCAAACTGAAGCTTTCTTT